The clone carrying this TCR beta chain has a handful of counts. No antigen is known for it. Germline assignment: CDR1 LNHNV and CDR2 YYDKDF (reference sequence). CDR3 length: 16 amino acids. V was trimmed by 0 bases and J by 1 base, leaving 12 bases between them. This entry belongs to a study of identical twins. The study's findings and limits: Shared out-of-frame alpha sequences (those common to twins) showed excess low generation probability. Invariant MAIT and iNKT cells may have partly biased zero-insertion analyses. Excess twin sharing in beta out-of-frame sequences was weaker.

Unique molecular identifiers were present on the cDNA, which also gained a universal primer site by template switching. One entry per CDR3 protein, called by TCRdb with MiXCR from the 5' RACE reads. The sample lists 350,000 to 450,000 distinct CDR3 sequences; around a sixth were seen once. The chain links TRBV15 to TRBJ1-2; D unclear. The TCR sequence derives from a man aged 45-60 years in good health. The sequenced sample was naive T cells sorted from blood. This CDR3 reads CATSRDYATNNYGYTF. In DNA, the CDR3 is TGTGCCACCAGCAGAGATTATGCTACGAATAACTATGGCTACACCTTC.